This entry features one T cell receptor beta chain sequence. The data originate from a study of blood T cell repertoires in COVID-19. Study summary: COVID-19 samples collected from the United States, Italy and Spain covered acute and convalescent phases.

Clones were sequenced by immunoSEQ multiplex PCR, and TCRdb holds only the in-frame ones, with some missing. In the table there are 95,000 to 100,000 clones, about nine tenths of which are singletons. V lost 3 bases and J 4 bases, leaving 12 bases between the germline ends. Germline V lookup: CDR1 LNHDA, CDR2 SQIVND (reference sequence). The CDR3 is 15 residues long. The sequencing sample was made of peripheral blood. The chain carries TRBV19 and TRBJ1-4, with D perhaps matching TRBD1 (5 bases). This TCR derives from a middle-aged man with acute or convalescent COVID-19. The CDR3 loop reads CASSIQDTFNEKLFF. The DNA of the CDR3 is TGTGCCAGTAGTATTCAGGACACCTTTAATGAAAAACTGTTTTTT.